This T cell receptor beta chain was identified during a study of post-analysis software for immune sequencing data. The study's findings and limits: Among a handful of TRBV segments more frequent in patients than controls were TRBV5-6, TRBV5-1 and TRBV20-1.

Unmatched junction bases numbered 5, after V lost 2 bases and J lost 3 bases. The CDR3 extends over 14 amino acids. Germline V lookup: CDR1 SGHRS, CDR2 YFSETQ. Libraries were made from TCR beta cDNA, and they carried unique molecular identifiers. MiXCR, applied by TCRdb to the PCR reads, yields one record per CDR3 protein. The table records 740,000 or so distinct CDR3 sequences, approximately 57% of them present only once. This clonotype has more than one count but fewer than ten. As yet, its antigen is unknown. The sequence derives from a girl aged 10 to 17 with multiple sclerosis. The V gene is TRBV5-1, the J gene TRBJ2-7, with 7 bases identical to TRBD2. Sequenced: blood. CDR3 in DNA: TGCGCCAGCAGCTTAACGGCGGGAGTCTACGAGCAGTACTTC. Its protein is CASSLTAGVYEQYF.